This TCR beta chain came from a study of shared clonotypes between healthy human individuals. The CDR3 length is 13 residues. Germline loops: CDR1 MNHNS, CDR2 SASEGT. V was clipped by 3 bases and J by 7 bases; unmatched bases: 4. Every immunoSEQ plate was one replicate of a subset's evenly spread DNA. TCRdb keeps only in-frame clones here, not all; method: immunoSEQ multiplex PCR. The sample lists about half a million clones; 81% were seen once. The source material was PBMCs. The chain combines TRBV6-1 with TRBJ1-1; 8 bases fit TRBD1. This receptor was obtained from a woman in her forties in good health. Some clones in this sample may be carry-over from other donors' samples. CDR3 DNA: TGTGCCAGCAGTGATGGGGACAGGATTGAAGCTTTCTTT. As protein: CASSDGDRIEAFF.